This is a list of T cell receptor beta chains from one sample in a study of technical replicates of blood from a handful of donors. Sequencing used immunoSEQ multiplex PCR; TCRdb keeps in-frame clones, though not all of them. The sample lists 12,000 or so clones, roughly 79% occurring once. The sample taken for sequencing was PBMCs. These receptors were taken from a human donor in good health. Both conserved end residues are part of each CDR3. D genes are given only for firm matches. For some rows the clone size is stated as once, few or many, or as a class when expanded; others skip it.

d_gene: TRBD2; j_gene: TRBJ2-7; abundance: .; v_gene: TRBV2; CDR3aa: CASSGPQGLALDEQYF; CDR3nt: TGTGCCAGCAGTGGCCCACAGGGACTAGCCTTGGACGAGCAGTACTTC
d_gene: TRBD2; j_gene: TRBJ2-7; abundance: .; v_gene: TRBV6-1; CDR3aa: CASSEALAGGPSSYEQYF; CDR3nt: TGTGCCAGCAGTGAAGCGCTAGCGGGAGGCCCGAGCTCCTACGAGCAGTACTTC
d_gene: .; j_gene: TRBJ2-5; abundance: once; v_gene: TRBV19; CDR3aa: CASSINQETQYF; CDR3nt: TGTGCCAGTAGTATCAATCAAGAGACCCAGTACTTC
d_gene: TRBD2; j_gene: TRBJ2-5; abundance: once; v_gene: TRBV29-1; CDR3aa: CSVDRHGLAGEGGETQYF; CDR3nt: TGCAGCGTTGATCGCCACGGACTAGCGGGAGAGGGTGGGGAGACCCAGTACTTC
d_gene: TRBD1; j_gene: TRBJ1-1; abundance: .; v_gene: TRBV7-9; CDR3aa: CASSFGQGAAEAFF; CDR3nt: TGTGCCAGCAGCTTCGGACAGGGGGCGGCTGAAGCTTTCTTT
d_gene: .; j_gene: TRBJ1-4; abundance: once; v_gene: TRBV4-1; CDR3aa: CASSPQAGIVLGEKLFF; CDR3nt: TGCGCCAGCAGCCCCCAGGCCGGGATAGTCCTAGGCGAAAAACTGTTTTTT
d_gene: TRBD2; j_gene: TRBJ2-3; abundance: .; v_gene: TRBV14; CDR3aa: CASSQAGGGDTQYF; CDR3nt: TGTGCCAGCAGCCAAGCCGGGGGAGGGGATACGCAGTATTTT
d_gene: .; j_gene: TRBJ2-1; abundance: .; v_gene: TRBV6-1; CDR3aa: CASSEYGGSYNEQFF; CDR3nt: TGTGCCAGCAGTGAATACGGGGGCTCCTACAATGAGCAGTTCTTC
d_gene: TRBD2; j_gene: TRBJ2-7; abundance: .; v_gene: TRBV14; CDR3aa: CASSQGLATYEQYF; CDR3nt: TGTGCCAGCAGCCAGGGACTAGCAACCTACGAGCAGTACTTC
d_gene: .; j_gene: TRBJ2-4; abundance: .; v_gene: TRBV30; CDR3aa: CAWSVGGPDIQYF; CDR3nt: TGTGCCTGGAGTGTGGGGGGGCCGGACATTCAGTACTTC
d_gene: TRBD2; j_gene: TRBJ2-2; abundance: .; v_gene: TRBV29-1; CDR3aa: CSAEGLAGAVGELFF; CDR3nt: TGCAGCGCAGAGGGACTAGCGGGAGCCGTCGGGGAGCTGTTTTTT
d_gene: TRBD1; j_gene: TRBJ1-5; abundance: .; v_gene: TRBV5-8; CDR3aa: CASSAWTGDSNQPQHF; CDR3nt: TGTGCCAGCAGCGCGTGGACAGGGGATAGCAATCAGCCCCAGCATTTT
d_gene: TRBD1; j_gene: TRBJ2-1; abundance: few; v_gene: TRBV2; CDR3aa: CASGGDRGRDEQFF; CDR3nt: TGTGCCAGCGGGGGGGACAGGGGACGCGATGAGCAGTTCTTC
d_gene: .; j_gene: TRBJ1-5; abundance: .; v_gene: TRBV28; CDR3aa: CASSGQYNQPQHF; CDR3nt: TGTGCCAGCAGTGGACAGTACAATCAGCCCCAGCATTTT
d_gene: TRBD2; j_gene: TRBJ2-7; abundance: few; v_gene: TRBV4-1; CDR3aa: CASSLDSGLLYEQYF; CDR3nt: TGCGCCAGCAGCCTTGATTCGGGACTACTCTACGAGCAGTACTTC
d_gene: .; j_gene: TRBJ2-3; abundance: .; v_gene: TRBV19; CDR3aa: CASSIDQLSSDTQYF; CDR3nt: TGTGCCAGTAGTATAGACCAACTATCAAGTGATACGCAGTATTTT
d_gene: .; j_gene: TRBJ1-1; abundance: few; v_gene: TRBV29-1; CDR3aa: CSASWGDLDTEAFF; CDR3nt: TGCAGCGCCTCGTGGGGGGATTTGGACACTGAAGCTTTCTTT
d_gene: .; j_gene: TRBJ1-1; abundance: .; v_gene: TRBV4-1; CDR3aa: CASSQVDRNTEAFF; CDR3nt: TGCGCCAGCAGCCAAGTGGACAGGAACACTGAAGCTTTCTTT